This section outlines one T cell receptor (beta chain) sequence together with its context. What it binds is unknown. The data stem from a study of vaccination effects on CD4 cells after COVID-19. In the ViraFEST assay, antigen-specific CD4+ clonotypes were identified by expansion after peptide-pool stimulation. Cells that had been cultured for roughly ten days were the source of isolated CD4+ T cells. PBMC were cultured at approximately 2 million per well with around 9.2 IU/ml IL-2 and roughly 10 ug/ml peptides. The protocol was immunoSEQ multiplex PCR, while the TCRdb copy is restricted to in-frame clones and leaves out a portion. The data show 50,000 to 65,000 clones, around 86% seen once. CDR3 length: 13 residues. V lost 4 bases, J lost 0 bases, and 6 bases lay in between. Per the germline V gene, CDR1 is MNHEY and CDR2 is SMNVEV (reference sequence).

The receptor was isolated from a human donor who received a COVID-19 vaccine. This chain uses TRBV27 with TRBJ1-2; D unresolved. This specimen consisted of CD4+ T cells from PBMCs cultured with HCoV-229E spike peptides, obtained before COVID-19 vaccination. DNA for the CDR3: TGTGCCAGCAGTTCCCACCCTAACTATGGCTACACCTTC. Amino acids: CASSSHPNYGYTF.